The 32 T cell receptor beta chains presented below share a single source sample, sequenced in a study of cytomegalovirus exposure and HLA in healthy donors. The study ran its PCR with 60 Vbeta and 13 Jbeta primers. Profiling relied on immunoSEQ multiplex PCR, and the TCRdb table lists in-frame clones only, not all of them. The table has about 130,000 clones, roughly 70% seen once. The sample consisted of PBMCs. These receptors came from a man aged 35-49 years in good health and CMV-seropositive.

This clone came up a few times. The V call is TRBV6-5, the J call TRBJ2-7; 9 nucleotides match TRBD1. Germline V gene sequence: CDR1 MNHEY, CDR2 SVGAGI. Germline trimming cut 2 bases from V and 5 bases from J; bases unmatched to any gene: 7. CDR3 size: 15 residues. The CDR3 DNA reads TGTGCCAGCAGTTACCAGCGACAGGGGGTCCACGAGCAGTACTTC. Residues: CASSYQRQGVHEQYF.

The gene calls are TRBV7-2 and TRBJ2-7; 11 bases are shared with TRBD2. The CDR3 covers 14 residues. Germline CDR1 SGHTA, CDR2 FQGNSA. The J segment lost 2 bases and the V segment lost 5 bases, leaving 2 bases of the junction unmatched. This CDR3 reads CASSQTSGAYEQYF. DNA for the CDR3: TGTGCCAGCAGCCAGACTAGCGGGGCCTACGAGCAGTACTTC.

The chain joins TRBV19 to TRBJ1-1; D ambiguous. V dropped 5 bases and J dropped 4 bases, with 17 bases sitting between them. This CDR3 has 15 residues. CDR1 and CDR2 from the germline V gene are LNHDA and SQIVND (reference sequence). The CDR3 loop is CASSQRSLAPTEAFF. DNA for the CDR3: TGTGCCAGTAGTCAACGTAGTCTTGCGCCCACTGAAGCTTTCTTT.

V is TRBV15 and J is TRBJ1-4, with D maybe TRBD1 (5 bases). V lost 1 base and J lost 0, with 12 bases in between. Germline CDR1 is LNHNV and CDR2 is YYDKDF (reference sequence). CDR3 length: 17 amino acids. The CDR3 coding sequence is TGTGCCACCAGCAGAGGCGGGGCAGCTGCAACTAATGAAAAACTGTTTTTT. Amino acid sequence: CATSRGGAAATNEKLFF.

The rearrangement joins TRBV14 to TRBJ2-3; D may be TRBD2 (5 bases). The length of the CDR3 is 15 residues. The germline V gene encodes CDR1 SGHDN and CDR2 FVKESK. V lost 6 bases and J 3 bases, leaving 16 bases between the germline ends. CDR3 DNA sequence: TGTGCCAGCAGTCAGAGGGCTGGGGTAACAGATACGCAGTATTTT. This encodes CASSQRAGVTDTQYF.

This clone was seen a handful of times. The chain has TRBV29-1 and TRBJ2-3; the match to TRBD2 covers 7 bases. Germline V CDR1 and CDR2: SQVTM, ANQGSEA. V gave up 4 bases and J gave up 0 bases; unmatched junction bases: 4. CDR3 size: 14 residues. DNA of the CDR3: TGCAGCGTTGGCAGCGGGGCAAGCACAGATACGCAGTATTTT. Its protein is CSVGSGASTDTQYF.

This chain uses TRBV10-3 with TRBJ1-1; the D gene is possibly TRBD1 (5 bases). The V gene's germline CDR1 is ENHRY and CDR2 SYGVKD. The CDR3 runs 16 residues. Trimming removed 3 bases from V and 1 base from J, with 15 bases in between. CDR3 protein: CAISEGPLGENTEAFF. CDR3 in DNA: TGTGCCATCAGTGAAGGTCCGTTAGGGGAGAACACTGAAGCTTTCTTT.

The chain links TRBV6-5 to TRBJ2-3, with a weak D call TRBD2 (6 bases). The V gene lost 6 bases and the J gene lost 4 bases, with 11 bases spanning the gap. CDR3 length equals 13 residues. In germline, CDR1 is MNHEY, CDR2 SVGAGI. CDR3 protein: CASRNGGADTQYF. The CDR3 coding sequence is TGTGCCAGCAGAAACGGGGGTGCAGATACGCAGTATTTT.

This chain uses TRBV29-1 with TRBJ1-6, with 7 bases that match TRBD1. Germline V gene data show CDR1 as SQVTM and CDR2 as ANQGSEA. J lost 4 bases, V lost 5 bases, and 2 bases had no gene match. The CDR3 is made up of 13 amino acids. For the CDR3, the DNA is TGCAGCGTTTCGACAGGGTATAATTCACCCCTCCACTTT. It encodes CSVSTGYNSPLHF.

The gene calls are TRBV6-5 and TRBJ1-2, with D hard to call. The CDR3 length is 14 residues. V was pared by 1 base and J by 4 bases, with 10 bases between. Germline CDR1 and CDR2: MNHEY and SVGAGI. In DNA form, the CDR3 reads TGTGCCAGCAGTTACTACGGGATCGGCTATGGCTACACCTTC. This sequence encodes CASSYYGIGYGYTF.

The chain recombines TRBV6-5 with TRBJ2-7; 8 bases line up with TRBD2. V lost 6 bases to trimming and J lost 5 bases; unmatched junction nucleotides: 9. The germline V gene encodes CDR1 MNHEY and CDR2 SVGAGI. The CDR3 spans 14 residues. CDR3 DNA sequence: TGTGCCAGCAGGCGGGAGGCCGCCCCCCACGAGCAGTACTTC. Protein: CASRREAAPHEQYF.

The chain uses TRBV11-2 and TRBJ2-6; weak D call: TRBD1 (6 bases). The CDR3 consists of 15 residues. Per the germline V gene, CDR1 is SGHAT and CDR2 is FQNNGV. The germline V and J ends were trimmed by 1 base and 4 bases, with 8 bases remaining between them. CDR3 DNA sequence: TGTGCCAGCAGCTTAGCAGGGGCCGGGGCCAACGTCCTGACTTTC. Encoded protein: CASSLAGAGANVLTF.

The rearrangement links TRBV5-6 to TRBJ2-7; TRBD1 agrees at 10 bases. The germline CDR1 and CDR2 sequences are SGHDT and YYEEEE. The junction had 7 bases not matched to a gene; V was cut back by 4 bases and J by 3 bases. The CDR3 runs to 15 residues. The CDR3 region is CASSPRGQGRYEQYF. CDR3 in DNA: TGTGCCAGCAGCCCGAGGGGACAGGGGCGCTACGAGCAGTACTTC.

The CDR3 sequence is CASSLGPDRGPQFF. The CDR3 DNA reads TGTGCCAGCAGTTTAGGACCGGACAGGGGCCCGCAGTTCTTC. This chain connects TRBV28 to TRBJ2-1, with 9 bases fitting TRBD1. The junction had 8 bases not matched to a gene; V was cut back by 2 bases and J by 12 bases. Germline V gene data show CDR1 as MDHEN and CDR2 as SYDVKM. The CDR3 covers 14 residues. Full variable domain (rest looked up from reference TRBV28 and TRBJ2-1): DVKVTQSSRYLVKRTGEKVFLECVQDMDHENMFWYRQDPGLGLRLIYFSYDVKMKEKGDIPEGYSVSREKKERFSLILESASTNQTSMYLCASSLGPDRGPQFFGPGTRLTVL.

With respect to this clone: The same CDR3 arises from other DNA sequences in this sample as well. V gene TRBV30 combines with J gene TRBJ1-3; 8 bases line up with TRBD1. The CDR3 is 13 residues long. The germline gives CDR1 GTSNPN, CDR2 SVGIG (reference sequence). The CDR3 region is CAGQGAKGNTIYF. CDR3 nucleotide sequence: TGTGCTGGGCAGGGGGCGAAAGGAAACACCATATATTTT.

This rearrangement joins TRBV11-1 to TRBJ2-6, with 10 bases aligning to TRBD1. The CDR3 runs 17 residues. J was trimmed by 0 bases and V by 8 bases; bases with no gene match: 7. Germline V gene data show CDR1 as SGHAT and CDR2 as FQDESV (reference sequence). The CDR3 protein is CASLGQGIFSGANVLTF. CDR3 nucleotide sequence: TGTGCCAGCCTGGGACAGGGGATATTCTCTGGGGCCAACGTCCTGACTTTC.

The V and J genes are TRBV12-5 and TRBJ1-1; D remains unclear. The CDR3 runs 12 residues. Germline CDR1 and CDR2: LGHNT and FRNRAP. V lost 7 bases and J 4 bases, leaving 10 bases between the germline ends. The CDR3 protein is CASAQETTEAFF. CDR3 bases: TGTGCTAGTGCCCAGGAAACCACTGAAGCTTTCTTT.

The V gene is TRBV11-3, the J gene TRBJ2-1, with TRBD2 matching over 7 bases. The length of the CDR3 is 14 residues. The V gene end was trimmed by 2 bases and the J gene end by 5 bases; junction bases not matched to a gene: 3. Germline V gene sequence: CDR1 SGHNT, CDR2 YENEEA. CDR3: CASSLSGINNEQFF. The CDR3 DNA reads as TGTGCCAGCAGCTTAAGCGGGATCAACAATGAGCAGTTCTTC.

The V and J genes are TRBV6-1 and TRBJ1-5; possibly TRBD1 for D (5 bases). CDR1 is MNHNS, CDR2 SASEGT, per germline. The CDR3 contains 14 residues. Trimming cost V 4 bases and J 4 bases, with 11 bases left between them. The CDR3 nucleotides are TGTGCCAGCAGTGTACTTGGGGGGAATCAGCCCCAGCATTTT. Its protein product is CASSVLGGNQPQHF.

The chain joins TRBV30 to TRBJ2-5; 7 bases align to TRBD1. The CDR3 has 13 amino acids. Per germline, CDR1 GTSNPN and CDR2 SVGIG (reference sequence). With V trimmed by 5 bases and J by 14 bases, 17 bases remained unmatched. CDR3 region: CAWGDRHQPTPYF. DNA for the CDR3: TGTGCCTGGGGGGACAGACACCAACCAACTCCATACTTC.

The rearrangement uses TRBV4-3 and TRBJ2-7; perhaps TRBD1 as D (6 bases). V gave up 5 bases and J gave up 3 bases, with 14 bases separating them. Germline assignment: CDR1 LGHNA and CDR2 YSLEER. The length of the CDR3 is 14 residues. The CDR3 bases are TGCGCCAGCAGCTACCGAGAGACAGGCTACGAGCAGTACTTC. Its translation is CASSYRETGYEQYF.

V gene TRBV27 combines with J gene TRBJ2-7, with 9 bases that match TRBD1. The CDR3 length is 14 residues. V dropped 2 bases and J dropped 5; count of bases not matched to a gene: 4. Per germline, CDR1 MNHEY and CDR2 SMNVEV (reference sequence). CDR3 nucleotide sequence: TGTGCCAGCAGTTTAGGACAGGGGATAGACGAGCAGTACTTC. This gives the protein CASSLGQGIDEQYF.

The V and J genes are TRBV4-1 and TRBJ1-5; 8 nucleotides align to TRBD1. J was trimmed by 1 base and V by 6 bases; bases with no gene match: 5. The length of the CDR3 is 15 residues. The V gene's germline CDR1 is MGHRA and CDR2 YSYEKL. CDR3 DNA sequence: TGCGCCAGCAGTGACAGGGGAGCCAGCAATCAGCCCCAGCATTTT. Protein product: CASSDRGASNQPQHF.

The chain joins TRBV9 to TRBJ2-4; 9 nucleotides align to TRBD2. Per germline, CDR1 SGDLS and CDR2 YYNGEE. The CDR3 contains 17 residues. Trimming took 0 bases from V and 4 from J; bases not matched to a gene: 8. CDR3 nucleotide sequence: TGTGCCAGCAGCGTAGCCTTTCCTAGCGGGGAAAAAAACATTCAGTACTTC. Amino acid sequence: CASSVAFPSGEKNIQYF.

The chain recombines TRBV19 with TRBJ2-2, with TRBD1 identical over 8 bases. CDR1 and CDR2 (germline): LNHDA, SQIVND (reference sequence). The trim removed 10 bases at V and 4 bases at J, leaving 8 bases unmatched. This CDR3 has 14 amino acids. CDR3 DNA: TGTGCCAAATTGACAGGGGCTTTCACCGGGGAGCTGTTTTTT. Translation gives CAKLTGAFTGELFF.

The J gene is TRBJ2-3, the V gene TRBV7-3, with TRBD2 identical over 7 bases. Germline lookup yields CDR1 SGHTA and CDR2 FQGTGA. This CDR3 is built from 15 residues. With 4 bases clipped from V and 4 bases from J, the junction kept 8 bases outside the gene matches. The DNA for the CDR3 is TGTGCCAGCAGCTCGAGCGGCGGGAGAGCAGATACGCAGTATTTT. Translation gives CASSSSGGRADTQYF.

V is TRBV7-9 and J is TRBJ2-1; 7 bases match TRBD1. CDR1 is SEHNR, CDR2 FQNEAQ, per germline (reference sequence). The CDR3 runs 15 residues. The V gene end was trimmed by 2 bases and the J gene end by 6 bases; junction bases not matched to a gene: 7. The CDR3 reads CASSLPRQGPNEQFF. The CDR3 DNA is TGTGCCAGCAGCTTACCTCGACAGGGCCCCAATGAGCAGTTCTTC.

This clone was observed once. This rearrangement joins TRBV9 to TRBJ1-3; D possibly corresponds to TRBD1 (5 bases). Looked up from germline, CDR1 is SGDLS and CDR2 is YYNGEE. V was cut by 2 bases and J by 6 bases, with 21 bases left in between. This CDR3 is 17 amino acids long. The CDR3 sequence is CASSVPGGSRIPNTIYF. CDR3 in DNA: TGTGCCAGCAGCGTCCCTGGGGGGTCGCGAATACCAAACACCATATATTTT.

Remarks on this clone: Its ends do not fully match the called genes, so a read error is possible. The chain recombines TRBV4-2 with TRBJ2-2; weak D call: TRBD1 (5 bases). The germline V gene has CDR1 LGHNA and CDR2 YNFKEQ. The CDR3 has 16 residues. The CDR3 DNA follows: TGTGCCAGCAGCCAAGCTCAGGGCCTCGACACAGGGGAGCTGTTTTTT. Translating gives CASSQAQGLDTGELFF.

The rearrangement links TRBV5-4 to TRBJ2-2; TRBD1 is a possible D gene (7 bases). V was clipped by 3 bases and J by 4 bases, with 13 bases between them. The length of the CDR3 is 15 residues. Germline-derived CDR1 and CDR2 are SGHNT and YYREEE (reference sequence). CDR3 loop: CASSSGDRPTGELFF. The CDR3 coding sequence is TGTGCCAGCAGCTCGGGGGACAGACCCACCGGGGAGCTGTTTTTT. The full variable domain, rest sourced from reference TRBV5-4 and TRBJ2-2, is ETGVTQSPTHLIKTRGQQVTLRCSSQSGHNTVSWYQQALGQGPQFIFQYYREEENGRGNFPPRFSGLQFPNYSSELNVNALELDDSALYLCASSSGDRPTGELFFGEGSRLTVL.

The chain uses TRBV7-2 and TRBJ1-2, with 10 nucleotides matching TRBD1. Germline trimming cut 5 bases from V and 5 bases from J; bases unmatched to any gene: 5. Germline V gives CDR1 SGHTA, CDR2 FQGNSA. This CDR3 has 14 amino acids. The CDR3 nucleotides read TGTGCCAGCAGCCAACGACAGGGGGCTTATGGCTACACCTTC. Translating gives CASSQRQGAYGYTF.

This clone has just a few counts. CDR3 in amino acids: CASSSGISYNEQFF. The CDR3 bases are TGTGCCAGCAGTAGCGGGATCTCCTACAATGAGCAGTTCTTC. The chain uses TRBV11-2 and TRBJ2-1, with 8 bases lining up with TRBD2. From germline, CDR1 is SGHAT and CDR2 FQNNGV. V lost 6 bases, J lost 0 bases, and 1 base stayed unmatched. The CDR3 extends over 14 amino acids.